A single sample gave rise to the 19 T cell receptor beta chains below, sequenced in a study of cytomegalovirus exposure and HLA in healthy donors. The study ran its PCR with 60 Vbeta and 13 Jbeta primers. Sequenced by immunoSEQ multiplex PCR; TCRdb stores in-frame clones only, minus some. The sample lists about 120,000 clones, around 74% occurring once. Sequences were obtained from PBMCs. The receptors originated from a man aged 55 to 70 in good health and CMV-seropositive.

J is TRBJ1-2 and V is TRBV7-9; a possible D gene is TRBD1 (5 bases). This CDR3 spans 14 amino acids. Germline assignment: CDR1 SEHNR and CDR2 FQNEAQ (reference sequence). Trimming left V 5 bases short and J 2 bases short, with 12 bases between. Here the CDR3 reads CASSPRGSNYGYTF. The CDR3 region has the DNA TGTGCCAGCAGCCCGCGGGGCAGCAACTATGGCTACACCTTC.

This clone was observed a handful of times. The gene calls are TRBV30 and TRBJ1-1; D ambiguous. The CDR3 totals 13 residues. With 2 bases removed from V and 3 bases from J, the gap between germline ends came to 10 bases. Germline CDR1 and CDR2: GTSNPN and SVGIG (reference sequence). The CDR3 nucleotides are TGTGCCTGGAGTATCCGAGGAGACACTGAAGCTTTCTTT. Translated, it gives CAWSIRGDTEAFF.

The chain is built from TRBV7-9 and TRBJ2-2, with no clear D. The CDR3 has 14 amino acids. V gave up 3 bases and J gave up 1 base, with 6 bases separating them. CDR1 and CDR2 (germline): SEHNR, FQNEAQ (reference sequence). In DNA form, the CDR3 reads TGTGCCAGCAGCTTGCAGGAGAACACCGGGGAGCTGTTTTTT. The encoded protein is CASSLQENTGELFF.

The chain couples TRBV29-1 to TRBJ2-5; no firm D call. The DNA end lines up better with TRBJ2-7; the J call may be wrong. The CDR3 length is 11 residues. Germline CDR1 is SQVTM and CDR2 is ANQGSEA. The DNA of the CDR3 is TGCAGCGTTGAACAGGCCCACGAGCAGTACTTC. Protein sequence: CSVEQAHEQYF.

This clone appeared a few times. The CDR3 nucleotides read TGTGCCAGCAGGCACGCGAGACATGGGACTGAAGCTTTCTTT. Translating gives CASRHARHGTEAFF. This rearrangement joins TRBV7-9 to TRBJ1-1; D uncertain. The CDR3 totals 14 residues. V lost 6 bases and J 5 bases, leaving 16 bases between the germline ends. In germline, CDR1 is SEHNR, CDR2 FQNEAQ (reference sequence).

The chain links TRBV11-2 to TRBJ2-7; D not certain. V gave up 5 bases and J gave up 5 bases, with 19 bases separating them. In germline, CDR1 is SGHAT, CDR2 FQNNGV. The CDR3 length is 15 residues. CDR3 region: CASSRGSSRHDEQYF. CDR3 DNA: TGTGCCAGCAGCCGCGGTAGTTCGAGGCACGACGAGCAGTACTTC. The full variable domain, with the rest looked up from reference TRBV11-2 and TRBJ2-7, is EAGVAQSPRYKIIEKRQSVAFWCNPISGHATLYWYQQILGQGPKLLIQFQNNGVVDDSQLPKDRFSAERLKGVDSTLKIQPAKLEDSAVYLCASSRGSSRHDEQYFGPGTRLTVT.

This sequence joins TRBV27 and TRBJ2-1; 9 bases line up with TRBD2. Germline CDR1 reads MNHEY; CDR2 reads SMNVEV (reference sequence). J gave up 1 base and V 7 bases, and 14 bases lay outside the gene matches. CDR3 length: 18 residues. CDR3 bases: TGTGCCAGCACCCAATCGACCTTTGGACTAGCGTCCTACAATGAGCAGTTCTTC. This translates into CASTQSTFGLASYNEQFF.

The chain links TRBV9 to TRBJ2-2, with 11 bases identical to TRBD2. Germline CDR1 reads SGDLS; CDR2 reads YYNGEE. The J segment lost 6 bases and the V segment lost 3 bases, leaving 13 bases of the junction unmatched. The CDR3 is 18 residues long. The CDR3 DNA follows: TGTGCCAGCAGCGACCCCCTATCTAGCGGGAGGACGTCCGGGGAGCTGTTTTTT. Translating it yields CASSDPLSSGRTSGELFF. The full variable domain, in which reference TRBV9 and TRBJ2-2 provide the parts outside the CDR3, is DSGVTQTPKHLITATGQRVTLRCSPRSGDLSVYWYQQSLDQGLQFLIQYYNGEERAKGNILERFSAQQFPDLHSELNLSSLELGDSALYFCASSDPLSSGRTSGELFFGEGSRLTVL.

V and J are TRBV5-1 and TRBJ2-7, with 7 positions matching TRBD1. The CDR3 consists of 13 residues. V lost 4 bases, J lost 3 bases, and 4 bases stayed unmatched. Germline V CDR1 and CDR2: SGHRS, YFSETQ. CDR3 residues: CASSVDRFYEQYF. In DNA form, the CDR3 reads TGCGCCAGCAGCGTGGACAGGTTCTACGAGCAGTACTTC. Looking up the rest from reference TRBV5-1 and TRBJ2-7 gives the full variable domain: KAGVTQTPRYLIKTRGQQVTLSCSPISGHRSVSWYQQTPGQGLQFLFEYFSETQRNKGNFPGRFSGRQFSNSRSEMNVSTLELGDSALYLCASSVDRFYEQYFGPGTRLTVT.

J is TRBJ1-3 and V is TRBV9; TRBD1 matches at 8 bases. The CDR3 contains 18 residues. Germline CDR1 and CDR2: SGDLS and YYNGEE. Germline trimming cut 1 base from V and 0 bases from J; bases unmatched to any gene: 9. The CDR3 protein is CASSVLPDRGLSGNTIYF. In nucleotides, the CDR3 is TGTGCCAGCAGCGTACTACCTGACAGGGGCCTCTCTGGAAACACCATATATTTT.

The chain recombines TRBV14 with TRBJ2-2, with a possible D match to TRBD2 (5 bases). Germline lookup yields CDR1 SGHDN and CDR2 FVKESK. The CDR3 spans 13 residues. The V and J ends lost 6 bases and 5 bases respectively, with 10 bases between them. CDR3 region: CASRVGGTGELFF. CDR3 coding DNA: TGTGCCAGCAGGGTAGGCGGGACCGGGGAGCTGTTTTTT. Full variable domain (rest looked up from reference TRBV14 and TRBJ2-2): EAGVTQFPSHSVIEKGQTVTLRCDPISGHDNLYWYRRVMGKEIKFLLHFVKESKQDESGMPNNRFLAERTGGTYSTLKVQPAELEDSGVYFCASRVGGTGELFFGEGSRLTVL.

The genes are TRBV15 and TRBJ2-3, with 10 bases lining up with TRBD2. Trimming removed 1 base from V and 2 bases from J; junction bases left unmatched: 3. Per germline, CDR1 LNHNV and CDR2 YYDKDF (reference sequence). This CDR3 region has 16 residues. The chain's CDR3 is CATSRGTSGTTDTQYF. The CDR3 DNA reads as TGTGCCACCAGCAGAGGCACTAGCGGGACCACAGATACGCAGTATTTT. Together with reference TRBV15 and TRBJ2-3, the CDR3 gives the full variable domain: DAMVIQNPRYQVTQFGKPVTLSCSQTLNHNVMYWYQQKSSQAPKLLFHYYDKDFNNEADTPDNFQSRRPNTSFCFLDIRSPGLGDTAMYLCATSRGTSGTTDTQYFGPGTRLTVL.

In this sample, this clone turned up once. The genes are TRBV5-1 and TRBJ2-5, with 12 bases identical to TRBD2. The end of the DNA is better explained by TRBJ2-7, so the J call may be wrong. Germline values: CDR1 SGHRS, CDR2 YFSETQ. The CDR3 loop spans 15 amino acids. The CDR3 loop reads CASRGLAGSSYEQYF. In DNA, the CDR3 is TGCGCCAGCAGGGGACTAGCGGGTTCCTCCTACGAGCAGTACTTC.

This clone was seen a few times. This chain uses TRBV7-2 with TRBJ2-3; 14 nucleotides align to TRBD2. V lost 8 bases, J lost 3 bases, and 1 base stayed unmatched. Germline CDR1 SGHTA, CDR2 FQGNSA. The CDR3 has 14 amino acids. The CDR3 bases are TGTGCCAGCGGACTAGCGGGGGGAACAGATACGCAGTATTTT. It specifies CASGLAGGTDTQYF.

The rearrangement uses TRBV7-2 and TRBJ1-4; possible D gene TRBD1, 5 bases. CDR1 SGHTA and CDR2 FQGNSA come from the germline V gene. Between the trimmed V and J ends, which lost 5 bases and 7 bases, there was a span of 17 bases. The CDR3 is 15 residues long. CDR3 sequence reads: CASSRSGLGREKLFF. CDR3 coding DNA: TGTGCCAGCAGCCGCTCGGGACTGGGTCGTGAAAAACTGTTTTTT.

The chain links TRBV10-3 to TRBJ1-2; 11 nucleotides align to TRBD1. The ends lost 8 bases at V and 6 bases at J; junction bases unmatched: 5. The CDR3 has 13 amino acids. Looked up from germline, CDR1 is ENHRY and CDR2 is SYGVKD. CDR3 bases: TGTGCCATCGAAGGGACAGGGGGGAATGGCTACACCTTC. Translating gives CAIEGTGGNGYTF.

V usage is TRBV7-9 and J usage is TRBJ2-2, with 8 bases that match TRBD1. The length of the CDR3 is 17 residues. Germline V CDR1 and CDR2: SEHNR, FQNEAQ (reference sequence). The junction had 12 bases not matched to a gene; V was cut back by 5 bases and J by 4 bases. The CDR3 loop reads CASSANPGGVSTGELFF. The CDR3 DNA sequence: TGTGCCAGCAGCGCAAACCCAGGGGGCGTAAGCACCGGGGAGCTGTTTTTT.

The rearrangement links TRBV9 to TRBJ2-2, with a tentative D call TRBD2 (5 bases). Trimming cost V 0 bases and J 7 bases, with 7 bases left between them. CDR1 is SGDLS and CDR2 is YYNGEE in the germline V gene. The CDR3 runs 13 residues. The CDR3 DNA sequence: TGTGCCAGCAGCGTAGATCGGGGCGGGGAGCTGTTTTTT. As protein: CASSVDRGGELFF.

As for this clone: At one boundary the junction diverges from the germline segment, which might be a read error. This chain joins TRBV5-5 and TRBJ2-6; a possible D gene is TRBD1 (6 bases). The CDR3 has 17 amino acids. Germline lookup yields CDR1 SGHKS and CDR2 YYEKEE (reference sequence). The CDR3 bases are TGTGCCAGCAGCCCGACAGGCACCAACTCTGGGGCCAACGGCCTGACTTTC. Translating it yields CASSPTGTNSGANGLTF.